One sample yielded the 27 T cell receptor beta chains listed below, sequenced in a study of Graves' ophthalmopathy and Graves' hyperthyroidism. Amplifying from RNA transcripts, the study obtained TCR beta CDR3 regions. First-round RT-PCR used HTBI primers; second-round multiplex PCR followed. TCRdb re-called the multiplex PCR reads through MiXCR, storing one row per CDR3 protein. The sample has around 1,000,000 distinct CDR3 sequences; roughly two fifths are singletons. The source material was peripheral blood or thyroid tissue (not recorded which). The receptors originated from an adult man with Graves' hyperthyroidism.

This clonotype was seen only a few times. The V call is TRBV24-1, the J call TRBJ1-2; no reliable D call. V was trimmed by 1 base and J by 8 bases, leaving 10 bases between them. The CDR3 is made up of 13 amino acids. The V gene's germline CDR1 is KGHDR and CDR2 SFDVKD. In nucleotides, the CDR3 is TGTGCCACCAGTGATTTAAGGTCGACAGGCTACACCTTC. Translation gives CATSDLRSTGYTF.

The table lists this clonotype with a few counts. CDR3 sequence reads: CASSSRRFLAGGHGELFF. In DNA form, the CDR3 reads TGTGCCAGCAGCTCACGAAGATTTCTAGCGGGAGGTCACGGGGAGCTGTTTTTT. This chain connects TRBV7-8 to TRBJ2-2; TRBD2 matches at 11 bases. The V and J ends lost 4 bases and 7 bases, in that order; junction bases with no gene match: 14. The CDR3 has 18 residues. CDR1 SGHVS and CDR2 FQNEAQ come from the germline V gene. Using reference TRBV7-8 and TRBJ2-2 for the parts outside the CDR3, the full variable domain is GAGVSQSPRYKVAKRGQDVALRCDPISGHVSLFWYQQALGQGPEFLTYFQNEAQLDKSGLPSDRFFAERPEGSVSTLKIQRTQQEDSAVYLCASSSRRFLAGGHGELFFGEGSRLTVL.

The table lists this clonotype with many counts. The chain joins TRBV10-3 to TRBJ2-5, with no clear D. Looked up from germline, CDR1 is ENHRY and CDR2 is SYGVKD. Trimming removed 3 bases from V and 4 bases from J, with 3 bases in between. This CDR3 spans 11 amino acids. The CDR3 protein is CAISERETQYF. The CDR3 DNA is TGTGCCATCAGTGAACGAGAGACCCAGTACTTC.

In the case of this clonotype: A clone one base away is much larger, so this may be a read error. This sequence joins TRBV19 and TRBJ1-2; D perhaps matches TRBD1 (5 bases). The CDR3 totals 14 residues. CDR1 LNHDA and CDR2 SQIVND come from the germline V gene (reference sequence). The CDR3, as DNA: TGTGCCGGTAGTATCCAGGGTACTAACTATGGCTACACCTTC. This codes for CAGSIQGTNYGYTF. Combining the CDR3 with reference TRBV19 and TRBJ1-2 gives the whole variable domain DGGITQSPKYLFRKEGQNVTLSCEQNLNHDAMYWYRQDPGQGLRLIYYSQIVNDFQKGDIAEGYSVSREKKESFPLTVTSAQKNPTAFYLCAGSIQGTNYGYTFGSGTRLTVV.

The chain is built from TRBV29-1 and TRBJ2-1; TRBD2 agrees at 8 bases. The CDR3 contains 15 residues. CDR1 SQVTM and CDR2 ANQGSEA come from the germline V gene. V lost 6 bases, J lost 7 bases, and 14 bases stayed unmatched. Written as DNA, the CDR3 is TGCAGCGTCGGCCCTGGTGCGGGAGGTCCAAATGAGCAGTTCTTC. Encoded protein: CSVGPGAGGPNEQFF.

This chain joins TRBV29-1 and TRBJ2-6; either TRBD1 or TRBD2 may supply D (5 bases each). The CDR3 length is 13 residues. Germline V gene sequence: CDR1 SQVTM, CDR2 ANQGSEA. V was trimmed by 4 bases and J by 6 bases, leaving 10 bases between them. The CDR3 loop is CSVVGVEANVLTF. CDR3 DNA: TGCAGCGTTGTGGGGGTTGAGGCCAACGTCCTGACTTTC.

In its sample, this clonotype was seen many times. The chain combines TRBV10-3 with TRBJ1-1; no clear D gene. Germline CDR1 ENHRY, CDR2 SYGVKD. V lost 6 bases to trimming and J lost 5 bases, with 19 bases between them. This CDR3 is built from 15 residues. The CDR3 coding sequence is TGTGCCATCAGATCCGTGGCTGGGGAGAGGACTGAAGCTTTCTTT. Encoded protein: CAIRSVAGERTEAFF.

This clonotype has a count of ten or more. V and J are TRBV20-1 and TRBJ1-6, with 10 bases lining up with TRBD1. Germline V gives CDR1 DFQATT, CDR2 SNEGSKA (reference sequence). The CDR3 sequence is 16 residues long. The V segment lost 1 base and the J segment 8 bases; nucleotides outside the gene matches: 8. The CDR3 spells CSARGETGGEDSPLHF. CDR3 in DNA: TGCAGTGCTAGAGGAGAGACAGGGGGCGAGGATTCACCCCTCCACTTT.

This clonotype has a handful of counts. This sequence may be a read error, since a much larger clone differs from it by one base. The chain joins TRBV5-1 to TRBJ2-7; D may match TRBD1 or TRBD2 (5 bases each). Germline V gene lookup returns CDR1 SGHRS and CDR2 YFSETQ. V lost 7 bases, J lost 6 bases, and 14 bases lay in between. The CDR3 contains 12 residues. CDR3 protein: CASGDEVSEQYF. CDR3 nucleotide sequence: TGCGCCAGCGGGGACGAAGTCTCCGAGCAGTACTTC.

The table lists this clonotype with many counts. V is TRBV10-3 and J is TRBJ2-7, with 7 nucleotides matching TRBD2. CDR1 and CDR2 (germline): ENHRY, SYGVKD. The CDR3 sequence is 14 residues long. With V trimmed by 11 bases and J by 3 bases, 13 bases remained unmatched. The CDR3 reads CAHSQGGRGYEQYF. CDR3 coding DNA: TGTGCCCATTCCCAGGGCGGGAGAGGCTACGAGCAGTACTTC.

This clonotype was counted at least ten times. J is TRBJ2-5 and V is TRBV7-2, with 9 bases that match TRBD2. V lost 2 bases to trimming and J lost 4 bases; unmatched junction nucleotides: 8. Germline lookup yields CDR1 SGHTA and CDR2 FQGNSA. This CDR3 is 16 amino acids long. CDR3 in amino acids: CASSLRPSGVAETQYF. The CDR3 bases are TGTGCCAGCAGCTTACGTCCTAGCGGGGTTGCAGAGACCCAGTACTTC. Full variable domain (missing parts from reference TRBV7-2 and TRBJ2-5): GAGVSQSPSNKVTEKGKDVELRCDPISGHTALYWYRQSLGQGLEFLIYFQGNSAPDKSGLPSDRFSAERTGGSVSTLTIQRTQQEDSAVYLCASSLRPSGVAETQYFGPGTRLLVL.

This rearrangement joins TRBV10-3 to TRBJ1-2; 7 bases map to TRBD1. Germline CDR1 reads ENHRY; CDR2 reads SYGVKD. V was clipped by 2 bases and J by 6 bases; unmatched bases: 6. The CDR3 runs 14 residues. The CDR3, as DNA: TGTGCCATCAGTGAGCCCGGACAGGTCGATGGCTACACCTTC. Protein: CAISEPGQVDGYTF.

This clonotype was picked up many times. V usage is TRBV7-2 and J usage is TRBJ2-5; 12 positions agree with TRBD1. V lost 1 base to trimming and J lost 5 bases; unmatched junction nucleotides: 5. The germline CDR1 and CDR2 sequences are SGHTA and FQGNSA. The CDR3 consists of 16 residues. DNA of the CDR3: TGTGCCAGCAGCTTAGTTCTGGGACAGGGGGCGGAGACCCAGTACTTC. Its protein product is CASSLVLGQGAETQYF.

This clonotype was observed a few times. The genes are TRBV7-2 and TRBJ2-7, with TRBD1 identical over 7 bases. Germline V lookup: CDR1 SGHTA, CDR2 FQGNSA. Unmatched junction bases numbered 4, after V lost 3 bases and J lost 5 bases. The CDR3 is 13 amino acids. Written as DNA, the CDR3 is TGTGCCAGCAGCTTGGACAGGAAAAACGAGCAGTACTTC. It translates to CASSLDRKNEQYF.

The chain combines TRBV10-3 with TRBJ1-2; D is unresolved. This CDR3 has 12 amino acids. Trimming cost V 4 bases and J 3 bases, with 6 bases left between them. From germline, CDR1 is ENHRY and CDR2 SYGVKD. The CDR3 loop reads CAISATDYGYTF. The CDR3 bases are TGTGCCATCAGTGCGACGGACTATGGCTACACCTTC.

V gene TRBV12-3 or TRBV12-4 combines with J gene TRBJ2-2, with D perhaps assigned TRBD1 or TRBD2 (5 bases each). CDR3 length: 15 amino acids. With 7 bases removed from V and 2 bases from J, the gap between germline ends came to 14 bases. DNA of the CDR3: TGTGCCAGCATATCGGGGCCGCCCAACACCGGGGAGCTGTTTTTT. Translating gives CASISGPPNTGELFF.

The rearrangement links TRBV4-1 to TRBJ2-5; tentatively, D is TRBD1 (6 bases). V lost 1 base to trimming and J lost 6 bases, with 15 bases between them. CDR1 and CDR2 (germline): MGHRA, YSYEKL. The length of the CDR3 is 15 residues. The CDR3 loop reads CASSQGLDSVKTQYF. As DNA, the CDR3 is TGCGCCAGCAGCCAAGGACTGGACAGCGTAAAGACCCAGTACTTC.

With regard to this clonotype: A much more abundant neighbour one base away suggests this may be a read error. The chain carries TRBV4-1 and TRBJ2-7; TRBD1 might be the D (6 bases). The CDR3 consists of 14 residues. Trimming removed 6 bases from V and 0 bases from J, with 12 bases in between. CDR1 and CDR2 from the germline V gene are MGHRA and YSYEKL. The CDR3 reads CASRLRQVSYEQYF. The CDR3 DNA is TGCGCCAGCAGACTACGACAGGTCTCCTACGAGCAGTACTTC.

In the case of this clonotype: At one end the junction does not follow the germline gene, possibly because of a read error. CDR3 in DNA: TGTGCCAACAGCTTAGACAGGAGGAACACTGAAGCTTTCTTT. The encoded protein is CANSLDRRNTEAFF. The V and J genes are TRBV7-9 and TRBJ1-1, with D perhaps TRBD1 (6 bases). The germline gives CDR1 SEHNR, CDR2 FQNEAQ (reference sequence). The CDR3 runs to 14 residues. The full variable domain, rest sourced from reference TRBV7-9 and TRBJ1-1, is DTGVSQNPRHKITKRGQNVTFRCDPISEHNRLYWYRQTLGQGPEFLTYFQNEAQLEKSRLLSDRFSAERPKGSFSTLEIQRTEQGDSAMYLCANSLDRRNTEAFFGQGTRLTVV.

The chain links TRBV9 to TRBJ1-1; a weak D match, TRBD1 (5 bases). This CDR3 is built from 13 residues. The germline gives CDR1 SGDLS, CDR2 YYNGEE. Trimming took off 3 bases at V and 10 bases at J, with 16 bases between the two ends. Here the CDR3 reads CASSAPGRVRAFF. The CDR3 bases are TGTGCCAGCAGCGCGCCAGGGAGGGTGAGAGCTTTCTTT.

Concerning this clonotype itself: This sequence may be a read error, since a much larger clone differs from it by one base. This CDR3 fails to terminate in the conserved phenylalanine or tryptophan, so it likely reflects a read error. The chain links TRBV20-1 to TRBJ1-1; the D gene is possibly TRBD1 (6 bases). V was shortened by 7 bases and J by 7 bases, with 16 bases between the two germline ends. The germline CDR1 and CDR2 sequences are DFQATT and SNEGSKA (reference sequence). This CDR3 comprises 12 residues. CDR3 protein: CSVTGGAIEAFL. The CDR3 nucleotides read TGCAGTGTAACGGGGGGCGCCATTGAAGCTTTCCTT.

V and J are TRBV20-1 and TRBJ1-2, with D possibly TRBD1 on 5 matching bases. The CDR3 extends over 12 amino acids. In germline, CDR1 is DFQATT, CDR2 SNEGSKA (reference sequence). V was cut by 6 bases and J by 7 bases, with 15 bases left in between. In DNA form, the CDR3 reads TGCAGTGCGAGAACCGGGGGTCCTGGCTACACCTTC. The encoded protein is CSARTGGPGYTF.

This clonotype was recorded a few times. This chain joins TRBV5-1 and TRBJ1-2, with a tentative D call TRBD1 (5 bases). The germline V gene has CDR1 SGHRS and CDR2 YFSETQ. Trimming took 0 bases from V and 0 from J, leaving 12 bases between them. There are 16 residues in the CDR3. For the CDR3, the DNA is TGCGCCAGCAGCTTGGCCCCGGGGCAGTCTAACTATGGCTACACCTTC. Protein product: CASSLAPGQSNYGYTF.

The chain combines TRBV29-1 with TRBJ1-1; D is possibly TRBD1 (6 bases). Trimming took 0 bases from V and 5 from J, leaving 16 bases between them. CDR3 size: 15 residues. Germline values: CDR1 SQVTM, CDR2 ANQGSEA. The CDR3: CSVEDRRGISTEAFF. The CDR3 region has the DNA TGCAGCGTTGAAGATAGGAGGGGGATTTCGACTGAAGCTTTCTTT.

This clonotype was seen ten or more times. This rearrangement joins TRBV13 to TRBJ2-7, with D perhaps matching TRBD1 or TRBD2 (5 bases each). Germline CDR1 PRHDT, CDR2 FYEKMQ (reference sequence). The CDR3 length is 14 residues. Trimming stripped 7 bases from V and 0 bases from J, with 13 bases between. In nucleotides, the CDR3 is TGTGCCAGCACCGGGACGGGGAGCTCCTACGAGCAGTACTTC. Amino acids: CASTGTGSSYEQYF. Combining the CDR3 with reference TRBV13 and TRBJ2-7 gives the whole variable domain AAGVIQSPRHLIKEKRETATLKCYPIPRHDTVYWYQQGPGQDPQFLISFYEKMQSDKGSIPDRFSAQQFSDYHSELNMSSLELGDSALYFCASTGTGSSYEQYFGPGTRLTVT.

This clonotype appeared many times. The chain couples TRBV24-1 to TRBJ1-4; the match to TRBD1 covers 7 bases. Germline-derived CDR1 and CDR2 are KGHDR and SFDVKD. CDR3 length: 14 residues. Losses at the gene ends were 4 bases for V and 7 bases for J; bases not matched to a gene: 5. In nucleotides, the CDR3 is TGTGCCACCAGTGACGGGACAGCCTTTGAAAAACTGTTTTTT. Protein: CATSDGTAFEKLFF.

This clonotype appeared many times. This rearrangement joins TRBV29-1 to TRBJ2-7, with 8 nucleotides matching TRBD2. J lost 2 bases, V lost 5 bases, and 8 bases had no gene match. This CDR3 is built from 14 residues. Per germline, CDR1 SQVTM and CDR2 ANQGSEA. The CDR3 region is CSVPRGGSPYEQYF. In DNA, the CDR3 is TGCAGCGTTCCCCGGGGGGGTTCCCCCTACGAGCAGTACTTC.